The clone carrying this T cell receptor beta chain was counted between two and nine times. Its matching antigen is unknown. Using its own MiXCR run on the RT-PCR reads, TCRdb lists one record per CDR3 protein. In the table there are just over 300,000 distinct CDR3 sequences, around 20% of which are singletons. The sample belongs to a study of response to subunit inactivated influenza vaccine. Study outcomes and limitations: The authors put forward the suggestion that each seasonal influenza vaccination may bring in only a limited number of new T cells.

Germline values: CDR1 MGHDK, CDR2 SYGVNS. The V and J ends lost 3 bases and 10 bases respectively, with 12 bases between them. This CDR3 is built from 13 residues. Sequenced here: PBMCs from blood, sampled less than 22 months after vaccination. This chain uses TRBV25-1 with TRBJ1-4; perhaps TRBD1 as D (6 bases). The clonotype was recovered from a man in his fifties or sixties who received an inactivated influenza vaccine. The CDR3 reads CASSEGTLGKLFF. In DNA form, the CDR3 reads TGTGCCAGCAGTGAGGGGACATTAGGAAAACTGTTTTTT.